This T cell receptor (beta chain) was obtained from a study of blood T cells in healthy people across ages. No fewer than 6.5 million PBMCs went into each sample. This clonotype was seen many times. No antigen is known for it. General study points: Greater diversity and more naive CD4+ cells were seen in long-lived donors than in aged donors.

Sample-barcoded 5' priming and a J-beta primer mix drove a second PCR of about 6 to 12 cycles. The template-switch adaptor was a 5' adaptor with 12 random nucleotides. It tagged each cDNA molecule. Using its own MiXCR run on the 5' RACE reads, TCRdb lists one record per CDR3 protein. The table shows roughly 900,000 distinct CDR3 sequences, with about 28% occurring only once. V lost 7 bases to trimming and J lost 2 bases; unmatched junction nucleotides: 4. The CDR3 spans 13 residues. The germline gives CDR1 SGHVS, CDR2 FQNEAQ. This receptor was identified in an elderly woman in good health. Sequenced input: blood. The genes are TRBV7-8 and TRBJ2-7; 8 bases map to TRBD1. The CDR3 coding sequence is TGTGCCAGCAACCCGGACAGGGCCTACGAGCAGTACTTC. This sequence encodes CASNPDRAYEQYF.